One sample yielded the 22 T cell receptor beta chains listed below, sequenced in a study of T cells expressing NK-cell markers. With the 5' RACE reads reprocessed, TCRdb shows one record per CDR3 protein and no DNA. This sample's clone table lists around 100,000 distinct CDR3 sequences. The sample comprised blood T cells: a sorted CD56 or NKG2C T cell subset, CD4+ or CD8+ T cells, or bulk PBMC T cells (not recorded which). The receptors shown here come from a woman between 18 and 70 years old in good health.

The chain has TRBV7-8 and TRBJ2-7; no DNA is available, so the TRBD1 call from TCRdb remains unchecked. CDR1 and CDR2 (germline): SGHVS, FQNEAQ. The CDR3 is made up of 14 amino acids. The CDR3 loop is CASSFQGVAYEQYF.

The V gene is TRBV7-9, the J gene TRBJ2-3. Germline assignment: CDR1 SEHNR and CDR2 FQNEAQ (reference sequence). The CDR3 consists of 13 residues. CDR3 loop: CASRSGRSDTQYF.

This sequence joins TRBV4-3 and TRBJ1-5; TCRdb proposes TRBD1, but this gene call is untestable without DNA. The CDR3 consists of 15 residues. CDR1 and CDR2 from the germline V gene are LGHNA and YSLEER. The CDR3 region is CASSPGQAVGQPQHF.

The chain is built from TRBV4-2 and TRBJ2-7. Germline V gene data show CDR1 as LGHNA and CDR2 as YNFKEQ. This CDR3 comprises 15 residues. This CDR3 is CASSQENSASYEQYF.

V and J are TRBV5-1 and TRBJ1-1. CDR3 length: 14 residues. Per germline, CDR1 SGHRS and CDR2 YFSETQ. The CDR3 sequence is CASSLRAPNTEAFF.

V is TRBV29-1 and J is TRBJ2-1. The CDR3 is 13 residues long. Germline CDR1 SQVTM, CDR2 ANQGSEA. CDR3: CSVEDRKVHEQFF.

This chain's CDR3 is CSADSGSDEQFF. The chain joins TRBV20-1 to TRBJ2-1; TCRdb's assignment of TRBD2 cannot be checked, as there is no DNA. Germline V gives CDR1 DFQATT, CDR2 SNEGSKA (reference sequence). The CDR3 extends over 12 amino acids.

V is TRBV20-1 and J is TRBJ1-1. This CDR3 is built from 13 residues. Germline-derived CDR1 and CDR2 are DFQATT and SNEGSKA (reference sequence). The CDR3: CSALGIMNTEAFF.

The V and J genes are TRBV19 and TRBJ2-7; with no DNA, the TCRdb D assignment of TRBD1 cannot be verified. Germline values: CDR1 LNHDA, CDR2 SQIVND (reference sequence). This CDR3 has 13 residues. The CDR3 here is CASADSQTYEQYF.

The chain uses TRBV7-2 and TRBJ2-7; TCRdb selects TRBD2, and the lack of DNA leaves this call unchecked. From germline, CDR1 is SGHTA and CDR2 FQGNSA. The CDR3 has 15 amino acids. CDR3 sequence: CASSLMASVNYEQYF.

CDR3 region: CASGASGTYEQYF. This chain uses TRBV12-3 or TRBV12-4 with TRBJ2-7; absent DNA, TCRdb's TRBD2 call cannot be checked. There are 13 residues in the CDR3.

J is TRBJ1-5 and V is TRBV5-6. Germline CDR1 SGHDT, CDR2 YYEEEE. This CDR3 region has 14 residues. CDR3: CASSLVASNQPQHF. The full variable domain, its missing parts supplied by reference TRBV5-6 and TRBJ1-5, is DAGVTQSPTHLIKTRGQQVTLRCSPKSGHDTVSWYQQALGQGPQFIFQYYEEEERQRGNFPDRFSGHQFPNYSSELNVNALLLGDSALYLCASSLVASNQPQHFGDGTRLSIL.

This CDR3 reads CASAVYEDTQYF. V and J are TRBV7-2 and TRBJ2-3. The CDR3 consists of 12 residues. The V gene's germline CDR1 is SGHTA and CDR2 FQGNSA.

The V and J genes are TRBV28 and TRBJ2-3. This CDR3 is built from 16 residues. Germline-derived CDR1 and CDR2 are MDHEN and SYDVKM. The chain's CDR3 is CASRPTGISWTDTQYF.

The chain employs TRBV29-1 and TRBJ2-7; TCRdb designates TRBD1, a call that cannot be tested without DNA. The CDR3 is 11 amino acids. CDR1 is SQVTM, CDR2 ANQGSEA, per germline. The CDR3 reads CSAVSGPKQYF.

The J gene is TRBJ2-7, the V gene TRBV5-1; the TRBD2 assignment by TCRdb is unverifiable without DNA. The germline V gene has CDR1 SGHRS and CDR2 YFSETQ. CDR3 size: 16 residues. CDR3 protein: CASRMREGTLANEQYF.

This sequence joins TRBV7-3 and TRBJ2-5; TCRdb's D call, TRBD2, is unchecked because there is no DNA. The CDR3 has 14 residues. Germline assignment: CDR1 SGHTA and CDR2 FQGTGA. CDR3 residues: CASSSGLARETQYF.

This chain uses TRBV24-1 with TRBJ2-5. This CDR3 region has 12 residues. Germline V lookup: CDR1 KGHDR, CDR2 SFDVKD. The CDR3: CATSDLEETQYF.

The rearrangement links TRBV7-9 to TRBJ1-1; TCRdb selects TRBD1, and the lack of DNA leaves this call unchecked. The CDR3 runs 11 residues. The germline V gene has CDR1 SEHNR and CDR2 FQNEAQ (reference sequence). CDR3 region: CASSRDPEAFF.

The V call is TRBV5-4, the J call TRBJ2-5. The length of the CDR3 is 12 residues. The V gene's germline CDR1 is SGHNT and CDR2 YYREEE (reference sequence). This chain's CDR3 is CASSLDLETQYF.

The J gene is TRBJ2-5, the V gene TRBV6-6. The germline V gene has CDR1 MNHNY and CDR2 SVGAGI (reference sequence). The CDR3 is made up of 13 amino acids. CDR3 loop: CASSSNDQETQYF.

The rearrangement links TRBV19 to TRBJ2-1; TCRdb proposes TRBD1, but this gene call is untestable without DNA. The germline V gene encodes CDR1 LNHDA and CDR2 SQIVND (reference sequence). CDR3 length: 16 amino acids. The CDR3 sequence: CASSPPLARSYNEQFF. Complete variable domain (other parts from reference TRBV19 and TRBJ2-1): DGGITQSPKYLFRKEGQNVTLSCEQNLNHDAMYWYRQDPGQGLRLIYYSQIVNDFQKGDIAEGYSVSREKKESFPLTVTSAQKNPTAFYLCASSPPLARSYNEQFFGPGTRLTVL.